The 32 T cell receptor beta chains below come from one sample, sequenced in a study of cytomegalovirus exposure and HLA in healthy donors. The PCR made use of 60 Vbeta and 13 Jbeta primers. Generated by immunoSEQ multiplex PCR, the TCRdb table keeps only in-frame clones and is missing some. The table has more than 95,000 clones, roughly a tenth seen once. Sequencing was done on a sample of PBMCs. Source of these receptors: a man aged 35 to 55 in good health and CMV-seropositive.

This clone was counted only a few times. CDR3 in amino acids: CASSIELAGVYIGELFF. DNA of the CDR3: TGTGCCAGTAGTATAGAACTAGCGGGAGTGTATATCGGGGAGCTGTTTTTT. This chain connects TRBV19 to TRBJ2-2; the match to TRBD2 covers 11 bases. The CDR3 is 17 residues long. V shed 0 bases, J shed 7 bases, and the junction held 7 bases outside the gene matches. Germline loops: CDR1 LNHDA, CDR2 SQIVND (reference sequence).

The CDR3 DNA reads as TGTGCCAGCAGTTACAGGGGTGACACTGAAGCTTTCTTT. It yields the protein CASSYRGDTEAFF. The genes are TRBV6-5 and TRBJ1-1, with D possibly matching TRBD1 (5 bases). CDR1 and CDR2 (germline): MNHEY, SVGAGI. V was cut by 2 bases and J by 3 bases, with 7 bases left in between. This CDR3 has 13 residues.

The table lists this clone with a few counts. The rearrangement links TRBV7-6 to TRBJ2-3, with 7 bases aligning to TRBD2. Germline CDR1 and CDR2: SGHVS and FNYEAQ. V shed 5 bases, J shed 1 base, and the junction held 9 bases outside the gene matches. CDR3 length: 16 amino acids. CDR3 sequence (DNA): TGTGCCAGCAGCCGACTGACTAGCCTGGGCACAGATACGCAGTATTTT. Translating it yields CASSRLTSLGTDTQYF.

The chain recombines TRBV28 with TRBJ1-4; no firm D call. Trimming shortened V by 3 bases and J by 5 bases, and 7 bases separated the two germline ends. CDR1 MDHEN and CDR2 SYDVKM come from the germline V gene. This CDR3 spans 13 amino acids. CDR3 in DNA: TGTGCCAGCAGTTTCCGACTAAATGAAAAACTGTTTTTT. As protein: CASSFRLNEKLFF.

This clone appeared a few times. The V call is TRBV7-3, the J call TRBJ2-1; 9 bases align to TRBD2. Looked up from germline, CDR1 is SGHTA and CDR2 is FQGTGA. Trimming at V came to 1 base and at J to 3 bases, leaving 10 bases not matched to a gene. The CDR3 extends over 18 amino acids. CDR3 bases: TGTGCCAGCAGCTTAAAGGCTAGCGGGACATTTTTCTACAATGAGCAGTTCTTC. This codes for CASSLKASGTFFYNEQFF.

As concerns this clone: An end of the junction does not agree with germline; a read error may underlie this. Other DNA sequences in this specimen translate into the identical CDR3. The V and J genes are TRBV4-1 and TRBJ2-7; tentative D call: TRBD2 (5 bases). The V gene's germline CDR1 is MGHRA and CDR2 YSYEKL. The CDR3 has 16 amino acids. CDR3 sequence: CASSQLGDVTSYEQYF. The CDR3 DNA is TGTGCCAGCAGCCAATTGGGAGACGTCACCTCCTACGAGCAGTACTTC.

There are a few counts of this clone. This chain connects TRBV5-1 to TRBJ2-5, with 11 bases fitting TRBD2. V trimming: 4 bases; J trimming: 3 bases; junction bases outside the gene matches: 5. The CDR3 runs to 15 residues. CDR1 and CDR2 from the germline V gene are SGHRS and YFSETQ. The chain's CDR3 is CASSPGLAEEETQYF. As DNA, the CDR3 is TGCGCCAGCAGCCCGGGACTAGCGGAAGAAGAGACCCAGTACTTC.

This rearrangement joins TRBV5-1 to TRBJ2-7, with TRBD1 identical over 7 bases. Germline V gene data show CDR1 as SGHRS and CDR2 as YFSETQ. V was pared by 5 bases and J by 3 bases, with 11 bases of the junction left unmatched. This CDR3 is 15 amino acids long. The CDR3 DNA is TGCGCCAGCAGTGATGAACAGGGGTATAGCTACGAGCAGTACTTC. It translates to CASSDEQGYSYEQYF.

The chain joins TRBV7-3 to TRBJ2-3, with D perhaps matching TRBD2 (5 bases). Germline assignment: CDR1 SGHTA and CDR2 FQGTGA. This CDR3 spans 13 amino acids. Between the trimmed V and J ends, which lost 1 base and 7 bases, there was a span of 9 bases. DNA for the CDR3: TGTGCCAGCAGCTTAATAGAGGGCCATACGCAGTATTTT. Its protein product is CASSLIEGHTQYF. The variable domain in full, with the rest retrieved from reference TRBV7-3 and TRBJ2-3, is GAGVSQTPSNKVTEKGKYVELRCDPISGHTALYWYRQSLGQGPEFLIYFQGTGAADDSGLPNDRFFAVRPEGSVSTLKIQRTERGDSAVYLCASSLIEGHTQYFGPGTRLTVL.

This chain links TRBV6-6 with TRBJ2-3; 8 bases are a match to TRBD2. The length of the CDR3 is 16 residues. In germline, CDR1 is MNHNY, CDR2 SVGAGI (reference sequence). Trimming at V came to 2 bases and at J to 0 bases, leaving 4 bases not matched to a gene. The CDR3 reads CASSYTLAGSTDTQYF. The CDR3 region has the DNA TGTGCCAGCAGTTACACCCTAGCGGGTAGCACAGATACGCAGTATTTT.

This clone came up a few times. This chain uses TRBV6-1 with TRBJ2-1; the D is unclear. The CDR3 loop spans 15 amino acids. The germline gives CDR1 MNHNS, CDR2 SASEGT. V gave up 7 bases and J gave up 2 bases, with 15 bases separating them. The CDR3 here is CASISTTTTYNEQFF. In DNA form, the CDR3 reads TGTGCCAGCATCTCAACCACAACTACCTACAATGAGCAGTTCTTC.

The chain combines TRBV9 with TRBJ2-7; 8 positions agree with TRBD1. This CDR3 is 15 amino acids long. Germline V gives CDR1 SGDLS, CDR2 YYNGEE. V lost 3 bases to trimming and J lost 3 bases; unmatched junction nucleotides: 8. The CDR3 region is CASSASDTGGYEQYF. The CDR3 DNA reads TGTGCCAGCAGCGCCTCGGACACAGGGGGCTACGAGCAGTACTTC. The complete variable domain, with remaining parts taken from reference TRBV9 and TRBJ2-7, reads DSGVTQTPKHLITATGQRVTLRCSPRSGDLSVYWYQQSLDQGLQFLIQYYNGEERAKGNILERFSAQQFPDLHSELNLSSLELGDSALYFCASSASDTGGYEQYFGPGTRLTVT.

The rearrangement links TRBV5-1 to TRBJ2-7, with 10 bases aligning to TRBD1. Germline V gene lookup returns CDR1 SGHRS and CDR2 YFSETQ. This CDR3 region has 13 residues. The ends lost 3 bases at V and 7 bases at J; junction bases unmatched: 4. The CDR3 nucleotides read TGCGCCAGCAGCTCGGGACAGGGGTTTGAGCAGTACTTC. Protein sequence: CASSSGQGFEQYF.

This clone has just a few counts. The CDR3, as DNA: TGTGCCAGCAGCTCCATTACTAGCGGGAGATACGAGCAGTACTTC. Amino acids: CASSSITSGRYEQYF. The chain uses TRBV7-2 and TRBJ2-7, with 11 nucleotides matching TRBD2. V dropped 4 bases and J dropped 4; count of bases not matched to a gene: 6. The CDR3 is 15 residues long. Germline loops: CDR1 SGHTA, CDR2 FQGNSA. The full variable domain, in which reference TRBV7-2 and TRBJ2-7 provide the parts outside the CDR3, is GAGVSQSPSNKVTEKGKDVELRCDPISGHTALYWYRQSLGQGLEFLIYFQGNSAPDKSGLPSDRFSAERTGGSVSTLTIQRTQQEDSAVYLCASSSITSGRYEQYFGPGTRLTVT.

The chain recombines TRBV5-4 with TRBJ2-4; D unresolved. Germline-derived CDR1 and CDR2 are SGHNT and YYREEE (reference sequence). The CDR3 has 16 amino acids. V was pared by 4 bases and J by 0 bases, with 14 bases between. This CDR3 is CASSLQLSLAKNIQYF. As DNA, the CDR3 is TGTGCCAGCAGCCTACAGCTTTCACTAGCCAAAAACATTCAGTACTTC.

A few counts support this clone. The rearrangement links TRBV19 to TRBJ2-5; 7 nucleotides align to TRBD1. The J segment lost 5 bases and the V segment lost 6 bases, leaving 9 bases of the junction unmatched. Germline V CDR1 and CDR2: LNHDA, SQIVND (reference sequence). The CDR3 is made up of 14 amino acids. The CDR3 protein is CASRKQGSRETQYF. CDR3 sequence (DNA): TGTGCCAGTAGGAAACAGGGGAGTCGGGAGACCCAGTACTTC.

This chain links TRBV28 with TRBJ1-5; no firm D call. CDR1 is MDHEN, CDR2 SYDVKM, per germline. V was shortened by 2 bases and J by 0 bases, with 14 bases between the two germline ends. The CDR3 is made up of 17 amino acids. The DNA for the CDR3 is TGTGCCAGCAGTTTACACCGGGGTCAAGATAGCAATCAGCCCCAGCATTTT. Encoded protein: CASSLHRGQDSNQPQHF.

This clone was detected only once. V is TRBV19 and J is TRBJ2-1; TRBD2 matches at 10 bases. Germline V gene data show CDR1 as LNHDA and CDR2 as SQIVND (reference sequence). The CDR3 contains 17 residues. The V and J ends lost 3 bases and 7 bases, in that order; junction bases with no gene match: 12. The DNA of the CDR3 is TGTGCCAGTAGTATTTTTCCGTCTAGCGGGAGAGGTAATGAGCAGTTCTTC. Amino acids: CASSIFPSSGRGNEQFF.

The chain combines TRBV15 with TRBJ2-7, with 8 positions matching TRBD1. Germline V CDR1 and CDR2: LNHNV, YYDKDF (reference sequence). Trimming cost V 6 bases and J 2 bases; bases outside gene matches: 15. The CDR3 contains 17 residues. CDR3 loop: CATSRSSGGAATYEQYF. The CDR3 nucleotides read TGTGCCACCAGTCGCTCCTCAGGGGGCGCGGCGACCTACGAGCAGTACTTC.

This clone has more than one count but fewer than ten. The V gene is TRBV6-6, the J gene TRBJ1-5, with D maybe TRBD1 (6 bases). The ends were cut back, 4 bases at V and 7 bases at J, with 14 bases in the middle. Per the germline V gene, CDR1 is MNHNY and CDR2 is SVGAGI (reference sequence). The CDR3 is 14 residues long. The CDR3: CASSSQQGNQPQHF. The CDR3, as DNA: TGTGCCAGCAGTTCTCAACAGGGTAACCAGCCCCAGCATTTT.

This clone has only a few counts. The chain employs TRBV4-1 and TRBJ1-3; D unresolved. Germline CDR1 is MGHRA and CDR2 is YSYEKL. Trimming removed 3 bases at V and 2 bases at J, with 20 bases between. The CDR3 extends over 18 amino acids. The CDR3 nucleotides read TGCGCCAGCAGCCAGTCCCGCCCGGGGTACCGAGCTGGAAACACCATATATTTT. Protein sequence: CASSQSRPGYRAGNTIYF.

The gene calls are TRBV9 and TRBJ2-3, with D possibly TRBD2 on 6 matching bases. Germline V CDR1 and CDR2: SGDLS, YYNGEE. The CDR3 is 13 amino acids. Trimming removed 4 bases from V and 8 bases from J, with 14 bases in between. The CDR3 DNA is TGTGCCAGCAGCCCCGGGGACTTTGTTACGCAGTATTTT. Translated, it gives CASSPGDFVTQYF.

The genes are TRBV11-2 and TRBJ2-7; possibly TRBD2 for D (6 bases). The germline V gene has CDR1 SGHAT and CDR2 FQNNGV. The CDR3 totals 16 residues. The ends were cut back, 4 bases at V and 3 bases at J, with 19 bases in the middle. Here the CDR3 reads CASSSLWGKDYYEQYF. CDR3 DNA: TGTGCCAGCAGCTCCCTCTGGGGGAAGGACTACTACGAGCAGTACTTC.

The chain employs TRBV7-9 and TRBJ2-3; 8 bases map to TRBD1. Germline V gene lookup returns CDR1 SEHNR and CDR2 FQNEAQ (reference sequence). V was pared by 6 bases and J by 3 bases, with 14 bases of the junction left unmatched. The length of the CDR3 is 17 residues. In DNA, the CDR3 is TGTGCCAGCAGGCCCCCCCCCAGGGGGCATCAGACAGATACGCAGTATTTT. It is translated as CASRPPPRGHQTDTQYF.

The chain joins TRBV20-1 to TRBJ1-2; possibly TRBD1 for D (5 bases). Germline V CDR1 and CDR2: DFQATT, SNEGSKA (reference sequence). Trimming stripped 5 bases from V and 8 bases from J, with 12 bases between. The CDR3 is made up of 11 amino acids. In DNA form, the CDR3 reads TGCAGTGCTTCTCAGGGCTACGGCTACACCTTC. It specifies CSASQGYGYTF.

This clone was seen a few times. The CDR3 protein is CASSYVTSREATQYF. The CDR3 region has the DNA TGTGCCAGCAGTTACGTGACTTCCAGGGAGGCGACCCAGTACTTC. The V and J genes are TRBV5-5 and TRBJ2-5; the D gene is possibly TRBD2 (6 bases). Germline V gene lookup returns CDR1 SGHKS and CDR2 YYEKEE (reference sequence). This CDR3 is 15 amino acids long. V lost 5 bases and J 7 bases, leaving 21 bases between the germline ends. Filled out from reference TRBV5-5 and TRBJ2-5, the complete variable domain reads DAGVTQSPTHLIKTRGQQVTLRCSPISGHKSVSWYQQVLGQGPQFIFQYYEKEERGRGNFPDRFSARQFPNYSSELNVNALLLGDSALYLCASSYVTSREATQYFGPGTRLLVL.

This clone was counted a few times. The gene calls are TRBV5-1 and TRBJ2-3, with 10 bases fitting TRBD2. The trim removed 4 bases at V and 6 bases at J, leaving 5 bases unmatched. This CDR3 region has 14 residues. The germline CDR1 and CDR2 sequences are SGHRS and YFSETQ. The CDR3 region has the DNA TGCGCCAGCAGCCGACTAGCGGGTAGGGATACGCAGTATTTT. Translation: CASSRLAGRDTQYF. The whole variable domain, filled in from reference TRBV5-1 and TRBJ2-3, reads KAGVTQTPRYLIKTRGQQVTLSCSPISGHRSVSWYQQTPGQGLQFLFEYFSETQRNKGNFPGRFSGRQFSNSRSEMNVSTLELGDSALYLCASSRLAGRDTQYFGPGTRLTVL.

The V and J genes are TRBV27 and TRBJ2-5; 15 bases align to TRBD2. This CDR3 contains 17 residues. Unmatched junction bases numbered 9, after V lost 4 bases and J lost 6 bases. Germline CDR1 and CDR2: MNHEY and SMNVEV (reference sequence). CDR3 nucleotides: TGTGCCAGCAGTTCGGGACTAGCGGGAGGTCTGGGAAAGACCCAGTACTTC. This translates into CASSSGLAGGLGKTQYF.

This rearrangement joins TRBV19 to TRBJ1-5, with 7 positions matching TRBD1. Germline loops: CDR1 LNHDA, CDR2 SQIVND (reference sequence). The CDR3 is made up of 17 amino acids. After removal of 4 bases from V and 0 bases from J, the junction contained 9 bases not matched to a gene. This CDR3 reads CASSTKGTEYSNQPQHF. In DNA form, the CDR3 reads TGTGCCAGTAGTACGAAGGGGACAGAGTATAGCAATCAGCCCCAGCATTTT.

The gene calls are TRBV28 and TRBJ2-1; a weak D match, TRBD1 (6 bases). Per germline, CDR1 MDHEN and CDR2 SYDVKM. Trimming stripped 3 bases from V and 7 bases from J, with 16 bases between. The CDR3 covers 15 residues. The CDR3 DNA reads TGTGCCAGCAGTTTTAGGGGGAGCAGGTGGAATGAGCAGTTCTTC. Translating gives CASSFRGSRWNEQFF.

This chain uses TRBV14 with TRBJ1-1; no clear D. The germline V gene encodes CDR1 SGHDN and CDR2 FVKESK. The V end was cut by 4 bases, the J end by 3 bases, with 6 bases between. The CDR3 is 12 residues long. Here the CDR3 DNA reads TGTGCCAGCAGCCCAGACTACACTGAAGCTTTCTTT. It is translated as CASSPDYTEAFF.

The genes are TRBV9 and TRBJ2-5; D is unclear. Germline assignment: CDR1 SGDLS and CDR2 YYNGEE. The V and J ends lost 3 bases and 5 bases respectively, with 11 bases between them. The CDR3 sequence is 13 residues long. The CDR3 region is CASSADSAETQYF. The CDR3 DNA is TGTGCCAGCAGCGCCGATTCCGCGGAGACCCAGTACTTC.